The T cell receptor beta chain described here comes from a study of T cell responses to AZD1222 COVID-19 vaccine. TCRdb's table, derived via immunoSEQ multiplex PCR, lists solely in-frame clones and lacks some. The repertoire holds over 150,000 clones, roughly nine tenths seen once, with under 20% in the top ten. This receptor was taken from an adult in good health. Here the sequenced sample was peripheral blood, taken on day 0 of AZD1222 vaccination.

CDR3 residues: CASSWGNGETQYF. The CDR3 DNA reads as TGTGCCAGCAGTTGGGGCAACGGAGAGACCCAGTACTTC. V usage is TRBV6-5 and J usage is TRBJ2-5, with D tentatively TRBD1 (5 bases). The CDR3 is made up of 13 amino acids. The ends were cut back, 4 bases at V and 4 bases at J, with 10 bases in the middle. Germline V gives CDR1 MNHEY, CDR2 SVGAGI.